This paragraph covers one T cell receptor beta chain sequence. Its antigen remains undetermined. Base qualities are not provided; no much larger clone lies one nucleotide away. One collaborating source in Seattle enrolled patients during active infection and followed them longitudinally through the course of disease. The collaborating institutions used their own protocols to collect whole blood in K2EDTA tubes. For TCRbeta analysis, collaborators shipped samples in one of three forms: frozen whole blood, isolated PBMCs, or DNA extracted from either of those sample types. The cysteine opens and the phenylalanine closes a CDR3 of 14 amino acids. The only DNA kept is the CDR3, 42 bases in frame from the first base. V trim: 5 bases; J trim: 1 base; unmatched bases: 4. As encoded in the germline V gene, CDR1 is ENHRY while CDR2 is SYGVKD. The data were obtained in a study of blood T cell repertoires in COVID-19 (dated by TCRdb to the early 2020s). General notes on the study: The collaborator samples originated in the United States, Italy and Spain and spanned the acute and convalescent phases of COVID-19. The prospective study material was composed of cDNA or gDNA derived from T cells, B-cell-depleted T cells, or PBMCs. The dataset comprised deeply sampled blood TCRbeta repertoires from subjects exposed to, actively infected with, or recovered from COVID-19. The repertoires were made available in a free public database intended to serve as a resource for research on the immune response to SARS-CoV-2. Samples were obtained from the ongoing ImmuneRACE study (first 160 participants) and from over 1,000 subjects provided by 6 global collaborators. Sample metadata almost always included a de-identified subject ID, COVID-19 status, age in years and sex. HLA class I and class II types, where available, came from metadata supplied by the sample provider rather than from assay-based typing.

TCRbeta CDR3 regions were amplified from genomic DNA by means of the immunoSEQ Assay, a bias-controlled multiplex PCR. The published analysis was carried out like this. Within the assay, amplification of reference gene primers was used to estimate how many nucleated cells each sample contained. Sequence reads were collapsed and filtered to measure the absolute abundance of every unique TCRbeta CDR3 rearrangement. For each sample, productive Simpson clonality was calculated as the square root of Simpson's diversity index over productive rearrangements. Entries here come from immuneACCESS through TCRdb and include only in-frame sequences with V and J called. Some clones fail to appear in such tables; in the studies checked, an unresolved V gene covers under half of the shortfall, and the cause of the remainder is unknown. D and trimming were read from the DNA, whereas the V and J calls and clone size are those reported in that table. This sample comprises some 180,000 clones, about 88% of them detected only once. The ten largest clones take up around 17% of the sample.

Study-wide findings and limitations: The quantity of clinical and demographic metadata differed by source and by participant and was supplied without curation.

The sequenced sample consisted of peripheral blood. The TCR comes from a man over 45 with COVID-19, enrolled during active disease. The sequence links TRBV10-3 to TRBJ1-1; 7 junctional bases match TRBD1. DNA sequence: TGTGCCATCAGTAAAGGGGGCGAGAACACTGAAGCTTTCTTT. Protein translation: CAISKGGENTEAFF.